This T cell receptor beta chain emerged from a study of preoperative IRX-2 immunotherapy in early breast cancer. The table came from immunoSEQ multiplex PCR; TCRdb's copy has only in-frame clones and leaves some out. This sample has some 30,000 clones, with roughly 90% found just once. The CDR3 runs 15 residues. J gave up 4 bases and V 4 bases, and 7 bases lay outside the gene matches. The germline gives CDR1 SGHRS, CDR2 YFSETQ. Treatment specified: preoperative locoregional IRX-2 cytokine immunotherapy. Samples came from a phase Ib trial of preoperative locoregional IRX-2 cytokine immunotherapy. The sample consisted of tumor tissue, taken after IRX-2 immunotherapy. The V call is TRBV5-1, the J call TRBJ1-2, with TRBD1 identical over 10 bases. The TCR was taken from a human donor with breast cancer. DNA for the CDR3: TGCGCCAGCAGCCTGATGGGGACAGGGGCCTATGGCTACACCTTC. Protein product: CASSLMGTGAYGYTF. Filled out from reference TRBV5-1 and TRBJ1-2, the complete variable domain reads KAGVTQTPRYLIKTRGQQVTLSCSPISGHRSVSWYQQTPGQGLQFLFEYFSETQRNKGNFPGRFSGRQFSNSRSEMNVSTLELGDSALYLCASSLMGTGAYGYTFGSGTRLTVV.